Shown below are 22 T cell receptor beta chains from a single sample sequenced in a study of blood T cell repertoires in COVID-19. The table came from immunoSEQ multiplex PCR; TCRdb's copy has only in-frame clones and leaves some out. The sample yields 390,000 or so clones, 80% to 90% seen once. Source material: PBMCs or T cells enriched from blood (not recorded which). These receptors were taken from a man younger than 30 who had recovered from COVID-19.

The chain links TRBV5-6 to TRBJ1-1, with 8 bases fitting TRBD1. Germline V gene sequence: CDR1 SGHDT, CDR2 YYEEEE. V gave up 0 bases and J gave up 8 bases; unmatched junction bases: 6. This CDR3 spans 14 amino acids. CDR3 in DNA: TGTGCCAGCAGCTTGGGGACTTGGGACAGGGAAGCTTTCTTT. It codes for CASSLGTWDREAFF.

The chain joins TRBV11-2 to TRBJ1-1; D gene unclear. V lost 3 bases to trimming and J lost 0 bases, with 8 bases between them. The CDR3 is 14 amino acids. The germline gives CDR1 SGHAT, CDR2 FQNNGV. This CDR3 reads CASSFGYLNTEAFF. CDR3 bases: TGTGCCAGCAGCTTCGGGTACTTGAACACTGAAGCTTTCTTT. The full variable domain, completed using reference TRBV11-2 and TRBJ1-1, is EAGVAQSPRYKIIEKRQSVAFWCNPISGHATLYWYQQILGQGPKLLIQFQNNGVVDDSQLPKDRFSAERLKGVDSTLKIQPAKLEDSAVYLCASSFGYLNTEAFFGQGTRLTVV.

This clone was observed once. CDR3 coding DNA: TGTGCCAGCAGGTGGACTAGCGGGAGGGGCACCGGGGAGCTGTTTTTT. Translated: CASRWTSGRGTGELFF. The chain carries TRBV7-9 and TRBJ2-2, with 15 bases that match TRBD2. Germline V gives CDR1 SEHNR, CDR2 FQNEAQ (reference sequence). The CDR3 is 16 residues long. The V gene end was trimmed by 6 bases and the J gene end by 4 bases; junction bases not matched to a gene: 3.

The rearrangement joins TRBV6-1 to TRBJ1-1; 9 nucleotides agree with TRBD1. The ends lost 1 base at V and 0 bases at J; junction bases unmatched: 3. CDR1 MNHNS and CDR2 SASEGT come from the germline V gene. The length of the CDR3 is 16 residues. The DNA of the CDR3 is TGTGCCAGCAGTGAAGGACAGGGGGTTCTGAACACTGAAGCTTTCTTT. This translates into CASSEGQGVLNTEAFF.

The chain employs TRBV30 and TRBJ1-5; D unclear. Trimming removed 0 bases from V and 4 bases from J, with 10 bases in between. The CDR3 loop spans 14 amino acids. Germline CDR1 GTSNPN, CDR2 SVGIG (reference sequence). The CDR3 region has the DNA TGTGCCTGGAGTGTACTGGCAGGAAATCAGCCCCAGCATTTT. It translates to CAWSVLAGNQPQHF.

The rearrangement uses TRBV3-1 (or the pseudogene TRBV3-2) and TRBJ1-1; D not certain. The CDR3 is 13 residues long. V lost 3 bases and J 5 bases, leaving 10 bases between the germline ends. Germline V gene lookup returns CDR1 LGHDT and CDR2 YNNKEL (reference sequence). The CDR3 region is CASSQGRTTEAFF. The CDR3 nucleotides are TGTGCCAGCAGCCAGGGCAGAACGACTGAAGCTTTCTTT.

CDR3 nucleotides: TGTGCCAGCAGCGTAGCTGGACAGGCTAACTATGGCTACACCTTC. It encodes CASSVAGQANYGYTF. The chain links TRBV9 to TRBJ1-2, with TRBD1 matching 7 bases. The V and J ends lost 0 bases and 0 bases, in that order; junction bases with no gene match: 2. CDR3 length equals 15 residues. Germline V gene data show CDR1 as SGDLS and CDR2 as YYNGEE.

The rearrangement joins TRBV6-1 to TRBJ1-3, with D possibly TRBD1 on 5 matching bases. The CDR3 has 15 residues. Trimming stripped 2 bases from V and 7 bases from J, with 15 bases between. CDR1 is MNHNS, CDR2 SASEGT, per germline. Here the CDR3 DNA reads TGTGCCAGCAGTGAATCAGTAAGGGGATGGAACACCATATATTTT. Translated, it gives CASSESVRGWNTIYF.

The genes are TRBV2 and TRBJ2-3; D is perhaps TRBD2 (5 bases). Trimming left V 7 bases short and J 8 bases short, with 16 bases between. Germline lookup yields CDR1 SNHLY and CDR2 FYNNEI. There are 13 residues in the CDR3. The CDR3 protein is CASTRGSELTQYF. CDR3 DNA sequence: TGTGCCAGCACCCGGGGTAGCGAACTTACGCAGTATTTT.

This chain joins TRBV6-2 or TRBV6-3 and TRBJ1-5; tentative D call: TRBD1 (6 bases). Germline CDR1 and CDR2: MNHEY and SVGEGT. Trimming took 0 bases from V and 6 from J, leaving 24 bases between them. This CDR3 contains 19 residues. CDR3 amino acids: CASSYSGSQGRLARQPQHF. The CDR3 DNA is TGTGCCAGCAGTTACTCAGGGTCGCAGGGGAGACTAGCCCGTCAGCCCCAGCATTTT.

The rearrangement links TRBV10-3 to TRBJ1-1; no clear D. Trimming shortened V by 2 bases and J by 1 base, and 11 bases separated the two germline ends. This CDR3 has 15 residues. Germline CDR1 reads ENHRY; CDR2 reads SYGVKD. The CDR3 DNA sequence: TGTGCCATCAGTGAGGCTGAGGAATCGAACACTGAAGCTTTCTTT. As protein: CAISEAEESNTEAFF.

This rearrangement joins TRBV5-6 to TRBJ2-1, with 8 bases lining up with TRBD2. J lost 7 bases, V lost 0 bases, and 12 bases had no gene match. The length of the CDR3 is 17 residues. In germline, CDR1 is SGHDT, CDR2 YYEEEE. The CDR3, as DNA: TGTGCCAGCAGCTTGGCCGCCAGCGGGAGAAGGATGAATGAGCAGTTCTTC. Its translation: CASSLAASGRRMNEQFF.

The chain's CDR3 is CASSLTGQGEAFF. The CDR3 region has the DNA TGCGCCAGCAGCTTAACTGGACAGGGCGAAGCTTTCTTT. The V call is TRBV5-1, the J call TRBJ1-1; 8 positions match TRBD1. The CDR3 is 13 amino acids. Germline CDR1 reads SGHRS; CDR2 reads YFSETQ. The ends lost 2 bases at V and 8 bases at J; junction bases unmatched: 5.

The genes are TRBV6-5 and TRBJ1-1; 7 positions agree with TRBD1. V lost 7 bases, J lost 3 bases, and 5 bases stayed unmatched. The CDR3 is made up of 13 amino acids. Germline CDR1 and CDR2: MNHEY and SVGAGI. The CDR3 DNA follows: TGTGCCAGCACGTTAGGGGGCTACACTGAAGCTTTCTTT. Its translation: CASTLGGYTEAFF.

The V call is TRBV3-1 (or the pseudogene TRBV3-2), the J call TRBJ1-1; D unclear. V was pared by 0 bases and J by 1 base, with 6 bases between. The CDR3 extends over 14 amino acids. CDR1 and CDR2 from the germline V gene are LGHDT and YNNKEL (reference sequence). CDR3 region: CASSQDNTNTEAFF. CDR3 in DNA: TGTGCCAGCAGCCAAGATAACACGAACACTGAAGCTTTCTTT.

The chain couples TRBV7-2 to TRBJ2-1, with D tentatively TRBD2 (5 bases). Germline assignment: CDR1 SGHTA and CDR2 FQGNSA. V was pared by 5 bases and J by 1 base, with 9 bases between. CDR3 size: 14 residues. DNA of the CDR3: TGTGCCAGCAGCGGAGGAGCGTCCTACAATGAGCAGTTCTTC. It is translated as CASSGGASYNEQFF.

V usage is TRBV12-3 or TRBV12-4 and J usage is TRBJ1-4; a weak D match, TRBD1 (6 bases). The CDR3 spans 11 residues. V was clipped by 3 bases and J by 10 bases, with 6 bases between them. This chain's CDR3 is CASSFRGKLFF. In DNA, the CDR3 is TGTGCCAGCAGTTTCAGGGGAAAACTGTTTTTT.

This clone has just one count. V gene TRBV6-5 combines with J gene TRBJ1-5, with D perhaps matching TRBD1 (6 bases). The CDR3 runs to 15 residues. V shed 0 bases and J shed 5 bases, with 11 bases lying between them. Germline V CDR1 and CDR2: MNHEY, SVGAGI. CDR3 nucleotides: TGTGCCAGCAGTTACTCAGCAGGGGCACATCAGCCCCAGCATTTT. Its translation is CASSYSAGAHQPQHF.

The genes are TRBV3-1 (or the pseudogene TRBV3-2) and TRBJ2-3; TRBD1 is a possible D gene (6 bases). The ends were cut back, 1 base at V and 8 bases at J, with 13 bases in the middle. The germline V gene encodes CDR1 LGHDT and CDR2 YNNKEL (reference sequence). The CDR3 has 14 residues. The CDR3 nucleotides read TGTGCCAGCAGCCAAGGGACAGACGGGCGTACGCAGTATTTT. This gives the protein CASSQGTDGRTQYF.

The CDR3 sequence: CASSEGVAGTDTQYF. In nucleotides, the CDR3 is TGCGCCAGCAGTGAGGGGGTAGCGGGCACAGATACGCAGTATTTT. J is TRBJ2-3 and V is TRBV10-2; a possible D gene is TRBD2 (6 bases). The germline V gene has CDR1 WSHSY and CDR2 SAAADI. The length of the CDR3 is 15 residues. Trimming stripped 2 bases from V and 1 base from J, with 10 bases between.

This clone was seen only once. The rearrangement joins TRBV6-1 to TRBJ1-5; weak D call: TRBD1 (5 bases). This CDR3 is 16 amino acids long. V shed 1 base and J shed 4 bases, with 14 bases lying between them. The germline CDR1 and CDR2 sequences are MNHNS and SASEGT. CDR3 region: CASSEVGPGINQPQHF. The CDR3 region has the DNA TGTGCCAGCAGTGAAGTTGGGCCAGGGATTAATCAGCCCCAGCATTTT.

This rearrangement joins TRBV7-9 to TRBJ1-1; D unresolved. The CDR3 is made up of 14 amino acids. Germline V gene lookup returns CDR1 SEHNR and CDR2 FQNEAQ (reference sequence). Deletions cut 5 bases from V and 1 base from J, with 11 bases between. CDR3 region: CASSPSLKNTEAFF. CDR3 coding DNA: TGTGCCAGCAGCCCATCACTTAAGAACACTGAAGCTTTCTTT.